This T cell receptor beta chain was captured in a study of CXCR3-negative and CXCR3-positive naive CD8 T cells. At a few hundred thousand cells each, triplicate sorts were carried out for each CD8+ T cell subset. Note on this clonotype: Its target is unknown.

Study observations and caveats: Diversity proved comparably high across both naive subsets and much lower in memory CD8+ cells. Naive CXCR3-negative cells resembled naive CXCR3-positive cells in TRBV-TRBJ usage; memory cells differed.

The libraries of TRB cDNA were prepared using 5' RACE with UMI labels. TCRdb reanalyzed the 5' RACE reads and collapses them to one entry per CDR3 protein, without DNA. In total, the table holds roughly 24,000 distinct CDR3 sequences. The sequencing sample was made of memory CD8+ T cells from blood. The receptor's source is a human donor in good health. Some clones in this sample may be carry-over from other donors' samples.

CDR3 region: CASSNSWEETQYF. This rearrangement joins TRBV12-3 or TRBV12-4 to TRBJ2-5. This CDR3 contains 13 residues.